This T cell receptor (beta chain) comes out of a study of CD8+CD57+ T cells in acquired aplastic anemia. The overall study: Sorted CD4+ and CD8+ cells gave an average of roughly 3.2 ug of DNA. Study-wide results and limits: Between patients and controls, CD8+ Simpson's diversity did not vary significantly. Patients and controls shared 25 to 30 CD8+ CDR3 sequences, highly expressed in patients.

Patients included in sequencing had previously demonstrated CD8+CD57+ cell expansion by flow cytometry. Severe acquired aplastic anemia was present in all patients. The template for TCR beta VDJ and CDR3 sequence profiling was genomic DNA. TCRdb re-derived calls from the reads in MiXCR, one entry per CDR3 protein. The repertoire consists of 450,000 to 550,000 distinct CDR3 sequences, with around 30% occurring once and the leading ten covering approximately 0.82%. On this clonotype: Its target is not known.

CDR3 size: 12 residues. Trimming took off 11 bases at V and 10 bases at J, with 15 bases between the two ends. The germline gives CDR1 SNHLY, CDR2 FYNNEI. This clonotype was obtained from a human donor with aplastic anemia. Input material: sorted CD4+, CD8+, or CD8+CD57+ T cells (not recorded which) from PBMCs. V and J are TRBV2 and TRBJ1-6, with D uncertain. The CDR3 bases are TGTGCCCCGCGGGGAATGGGGTCACCCCTCCACTTT. It is translated as CAPRGMGSPLHF.